These 17 T cell receptor beta chains originate from one sample sequenced in a study of cytomegalovirus exposure and HLA in healthy donors. The PCR had 60 Vbeta and 13 Jbeta primers. Profiling relied on immunoSEQ multiplex PCR, and the TCRdb table lists in-frame clones only, not all of them. Altogether 150,000 to 200,000 clones are present, 81% being singletons, with the ten largest covering under 2%. Sequenced sample: PBMCs. These receptors were obtained from a woman aged 18-29 years in good health and CMV-seronegative.

This sequence joins TRBV5-1 and TRBJ1-1; TRBD1 agrees at 7 bases. There are 15 residues in the CDR3. Trimming cost V 1 base and J 3 bases; bases outside gene matches: 6. Looked up from germline, CDR1 is SGHRS and CDR2 is YFSETQ. The CDR3 DNA follows: TGCGCCAGCAGCTTGTCGAATCAGGGGGACACTGAAGCTTTCTTT. It specifies CASSLSNQGDTEAFF.

The chain carries TRBV28 and TRBJ1-5, with D perhaps matching TRBD1 (5 bases). This CDR3 has 14 amino acids. With 7 bases removed from V and 4 bases from J, the gap between germline ends came to 14 bases. Germline V gene lookup returns CDR1 MDHEN and CDR2 SYDVKM. CDR3 in amino acids: CASTPVRENQPQHF. The CDR3 DNA is TGTGCCAGCACCCCCGTCAGGGAAAATCAGCCCCAGCATTTT.

In this sample, this clone turned up a few times. The gene calls are TRBV6-4 and TRBJ2-1; 15 bases are shared with TRBD2. With 3 bases clipped from V and 8 bases from J, the junction kept 5 bases outside the gene matches. CDR1 and CDR2 (germline): MRHNA, SNTAGT. This CDR3 is 16 amino acids long. In DNA, the CDR3 is TGTGCCAGCAGTGATGGGACTAGCGGGGGGCCCCATGAGCAGTTCTTC. This codes for CASSDGTSGGPHEQFF.

This clone was recorded a few times. This rearrangement joins TRBV19 to TRBJ1-6; D is perhaps TRBD1 (6 bases). The V end was cut by 9 bases, the J end by 9 bases, with 21 bases between. In germline, CDR1 is LNHDA, CDR2 SQIVND (reference sequence). This CDR3 contains 15 residues. CDR3 sequence (DNA): TGTGCCAGCCAAGGACAGAGCGGGGAGTTTTCACCCCTCCACTTT. Protein: CASQGQSGEFSPLHF.

The chain links TRBV7-8 to TRBJ1-2, with 7 nucleotides matching TRBD1. Looked up from germline, CDR1 is SGHVS and CDR2 is FQNEAQ. J lost 5 bases, V lost 5 bases, and 17 bases had no gene match. This CDR3 is built from 17 residues. The chain's CDR3 is CASSQARDSRRPYGYTF. In nucleotides, the CDR3 is TGTGCCAGCAGCCAAGCGCGGGACAGCCGACGTCCTTATGGCTACACCTTC.

In this sample, this clone turned up once. The chain joins TRBV5-1 to TRBJ2-7, with D perhaps matching TRBD1 (6 bases). Trimming removed 4 bases at V and 6 bases at J, with 14 bases between. The germline CDR1 and CDR2 sequences are SGHRS and YFSETQ. This CDR3 has 13 amino acids. The chain's CDR3 is CASSPQDSSEQYF. The DNA for the CDR3 is TGCGCCAGCAGCCCACAGGACAGTTCCGAGCAGTACTTC.

Only one count was recorded for this clone. This chain uses TRBV19 with TRBJ1-1; D call uncertain. The CDR3 length is 11 residues. CDR1 and CDR2 from the germline V gene are LNHDA and SQIVND (reference sequence). V was shortened by 2 bases and J by 5 bases, with 3 bases between the two germline ends. The CDR3 DNA reads as TGTGCCAGTAGTATATATACTGAAGCTTTCTTT. Translated, it gives CASSIYTEAFF.

The chain uses TRBV13 and TRBJ2-5; TRBD2 might be the D (6 bases). Germline loops: CDR1 PRHDT, CDR2 FYEKMQ (reference sequence). CDR3 length: 13 residues. V was shortened by 5 bases and J by 3 bases, with 10 bases between the two germline ends. The CDR3 sequence: CASSGGVKETQYF. As DNA, the CDR3 is TGTGCCAGCAGCGGCGGGGTAAAAGAGACCCAGTACTTC.

The chain links TRBV4-2 to TRBJ1-1; tentatively, D is TRBD1 (5 bases). The CDR3 runs 14 residues. V gave up 6 bases and J gave up 3 bases, with 14 bases separating them. Germline CDR1 is LGHNA and CDR2 is YNFKEQ. CDR3 bases: TGTGCCAGCAGTCTCCGGGGGAGATACACTGAAGCTTTCTTT. As protein: CASSLRGRYTEAFF.

This chain joins TRBV9 and TRBJ2-1; a possible D gene is TRBD2 (7 bases). Germline-derived CDR1 and CDR2 are SGDLS and YYNGEE. CDR3 length: 15 amino acids. V was pared by 2 bases and J by 1 base, with 10 bases between. The CDR3 loop reads CASSVGGRSYNEQFF. In DNA form, the CDR3 reads TGTGCCAGCAGCGTGGGGGGGCGGTCCTACAATGAGCAGTTCTTC.

This rearrangement joins TRBV20-1 to TRBJ2-3; D is ambiguous. The CDR3 totals 11 residues. Trimming cost V 5 bases and J 3 bases, with 6 bases left between them. Germline CDR1 and CDR2: DFQATT and SNEGSKA (reference sequence). The CDR3: CSALLTDTQYF. The CDR3 coding sequence is TGCAGTGCTTTACTAACAGATACGCAGTATTTT.

This chain links TRBV28 with TRBJ1-2; possibly TRBD1 for D (5 bases). The CDR3 is 14 residues long. From germline, CDR1 is MDHEN and CDR2 SYDVKM. V shed 3 bases and J shed 8 bases, with 16 bases lying between them. CDR3 region: CASSFDSRAWGYTF. The CDR3 DNA reads TGTGCCAGCAGTTTTGATTCCAGGGCGTGGGGCTACACCTTC.

The chain carries TRBV7-9 and TRBJ2-5, with 13 bases identical to TRBD2. J was trimmed by 4 bases and V by 5 bases; bases with no gene match: 13. Germline V gives CDR1 SEHNR, CDR2 FQNEAQ (reference sequence). CDR3 length: 18 residues. CDR3 coding DNA: TGTGCCAGCAGCGGACGACTAGCGGGAGGCCCCCGGGGAGAGACCCAGTACTTC. It codes for CASSGRLAGGPRGETQYF. Filled out from reference TRBV7-9 and TRBJ2-5, the complete variable domain reads DTGVSQNPRHKITKRGQNVTFRCDPISEHNRLYWYRQTLGQGPEFLTYFQNEAQLEKSRLLSDRFSAERPKGSFSTLEIQRTEQGDSAMYLCASSGRLAGGPRGETQYFGPGTRLLVL.

The chain carries TRBV29-1 and TRBJ2-7, with D perhaps matching TRBD1 (6 bases). Trimming stripped 5 bases from V and 7 bases from J, with 18 bases between. This CDR3 region has 13 residues. Germline V gives CDR1 SQVTM, CDR2 ANQGSEA. CDR3 region: CSVRPGTHQEQYF. Here the CDR3 DNA reads TGCAGCGTTCGTCCCGGGACACATCAGGAGCAGTACTTC.

The rearrangement links TRBV10-3 to TRBJ2-7; 8 bases map to TRBD1. Germline V lookup: CDR1 ENHRY, CDR2 SYGVKD. The trim removed 7 bases at V and 0 bases at J, leaving 5 bases unmatched. The CDR3 runs 14 residues. This CDR3 is CAIKAGTGSYEQYF. The CDR3, as DNA: TGTGCCATCAAGGCCGGGACAGGCTCCTACGAGCAGTACTTC.

The chain links TRBV6-1 to TRBJ1-2; the D gene is possibly TRBD1 (6 bases). The V end was cut by 4 bases, the J end by 2 bases, with 11 bases between. The CDR3 is made up of 14 amino acids. Germline V gene lookup returns CDR1 MNHNS and CDR2 SASEGT. CDR3 protein: CASSALGANYGYTF. In nucleotides, the CDR3 is TGTGCCAGCAGTGCCCTGGGGGCGAACTATGGCTACACCTTC.

This rearrangement joins TRBV6-6 to TRBJ1-6, with a weak D call TRBD1 (6 bases). Trimming removed 6 bases at V and 8 bases at J, with 14 bases between. Germline assignment: CDR1 MNHNY and CDR2 SVGAGI (reference sequence). The CDR3 consists of 14 residues. The CDR3 loop is CASREGGSHSPLHF. In DNA, the CDR3 is TGTGCCAGCAGGGAGGGGGGGAGCCATTCACCCCTCCACTTT.